Reported below is one T cell receptor beta chain. This entry is derived from a study of CD8 T cells in Susac syndrome. The germline CDR1 and CDR2 sequences are SGHTA and FQGTGA. The ends were cut back, 2 bases at V and 1 base at J, with 8 bases in the middle. The CDR3 runs 14 residues. After extraction with the RNeasy kit, about 0.45 to 1 ug of the RNA was reverse transcribed using random hexamers. An immunoSEQ multiplex PCR amplified TCR beta CDR3 over 54 Vbeta and 13 Jbeta. TCRdb reanalysed the immunoSEQ multiplex PCR reads using MiXCR and keeps one entry per CDR3 protein. The table has about 180,000 distinct CDR3 sequences, about 94% seen once; the top ten hold approximately 0.088%.

This chain links TRBV7-3 with TRBJ1-1, with D possibly TRBD1 on 5 matching bases. Material: CD4+ T cells from PBMCs. This receptor was identified in a human donor with multiple sclerosis. The CDR3 DNA reads TGTGCCAGCAGCTTATTCGGGGGGAACACTGAAGCTTTCTTT. Residues: CASSLFGGNTEAFF.